The entry below describes one TCR beta chain. The sample belongs to a study of blood T cell repertoires in COVID-19. About the study: T cells, B-cell-depleted T cells, or PBMCs provided the cDNA or gDNA that served as material.

The germline V and J ends were trimmed by 1 base and 7 bases, with 11 bases remaining between them. Germline CDR1 and CDR2: SQVTM and ANQGSEA. CDR3 length equals 13 residues. Profiled with immunoSEQ multiplex PCR; TCRdb holds only in-frame clones, not every one. Of a few hundred thousand clones listed, around four fifths are singletons. The sequence derives from a man in his fifties or sixties with active or convalescent COVID-19. The material sequenced was peripheral blood. This chain joins TRBV29-1 and TRBJ2-1, with TRBD1 as a possible D gene (6 bases). DNA for the CDR3: TGCAGCGTTGAAGCGGGCAGGGGTAATGAGCAGTTCTTC. It specifies CSVEAGRGNEQFF.